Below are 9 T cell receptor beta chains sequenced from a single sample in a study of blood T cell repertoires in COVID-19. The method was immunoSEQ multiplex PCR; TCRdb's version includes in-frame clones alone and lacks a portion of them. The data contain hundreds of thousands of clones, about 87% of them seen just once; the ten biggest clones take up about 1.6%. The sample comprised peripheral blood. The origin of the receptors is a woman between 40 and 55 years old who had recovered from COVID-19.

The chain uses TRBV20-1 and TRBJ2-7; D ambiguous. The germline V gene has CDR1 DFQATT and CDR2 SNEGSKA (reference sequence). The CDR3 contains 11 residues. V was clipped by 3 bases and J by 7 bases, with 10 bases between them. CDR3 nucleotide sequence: TGCAGTGCTAGGTCCCCCGGGGAGCAGTACTTC. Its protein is CSARSPGEQYF.

The CDR3 DNA sequence: TGTGCCAGCAGCCAAGAATGGCAGGGGCGAGAAGGCTACACCTTC. It translates to CASSQEWQGREGYTF. The V gene is TRBV3-1 (or the pseudogene TRBV3-2), the J gene TRBJ1-2, with TRBD1 as a possible D gene (6 bases). The V end lost 0 bases, the J end lost 8 bases, and 16 bases lay between the germline ends. CDR3 length equals 15 residues. Per the germline V gene, CDR1 is LGHDT and CDR2 is YNNKEL (reference sequence).

The CDR3: CATSPIGGLQGSWDTQYF. The CDR3 coding sequence is TGTGCCACCAGCCCCATCGGAGGCCTCCAGGGGAGTTGGGATACGCAGTATTTT. The genes are TRBV24-1 and TRBJ2-3, with D maybe TRBD1 (6 bases). Trimming pared 7 bases from V and 6 bases from J, leaving 28 bases between. This CDR3 region has 18 residues. The germline V gene encodes CDR1 KGHDR and CDR2 SFDVKD.

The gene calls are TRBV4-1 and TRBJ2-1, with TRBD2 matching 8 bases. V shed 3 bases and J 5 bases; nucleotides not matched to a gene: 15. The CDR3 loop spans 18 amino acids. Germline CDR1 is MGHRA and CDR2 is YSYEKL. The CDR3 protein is CASSQYTSGLWADNEQFF. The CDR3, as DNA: TGCGCCAGCAGCCAGTATACTAGCGGCCTTTGGGCCGACAATGAGCAGTTCTTC.

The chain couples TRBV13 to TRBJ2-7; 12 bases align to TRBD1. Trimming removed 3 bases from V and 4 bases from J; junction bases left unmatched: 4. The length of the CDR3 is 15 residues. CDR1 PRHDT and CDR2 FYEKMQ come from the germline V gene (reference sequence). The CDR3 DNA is TGTGCCAGCAGCTTCGAGGGACAGGGGGCGTACGAGCAGTACTTC. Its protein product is CASSFEGQGAYEQYF.

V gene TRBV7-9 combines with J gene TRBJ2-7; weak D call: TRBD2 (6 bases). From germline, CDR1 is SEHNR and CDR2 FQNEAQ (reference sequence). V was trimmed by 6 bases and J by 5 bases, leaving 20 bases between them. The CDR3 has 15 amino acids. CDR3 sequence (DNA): TGTGCCAGCAGAGGGAACCGGGACTGGGGAAACGAGCAGTACTTC. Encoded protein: CASRGNRDWGNEQYF.

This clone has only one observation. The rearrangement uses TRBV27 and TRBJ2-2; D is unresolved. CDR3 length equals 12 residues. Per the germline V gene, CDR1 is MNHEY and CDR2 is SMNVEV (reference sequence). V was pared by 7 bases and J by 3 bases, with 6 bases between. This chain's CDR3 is CASITDTGELFF. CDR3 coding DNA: TGTGCCAGCATCACAGACACCGGGGAGCTGTTTTTT.

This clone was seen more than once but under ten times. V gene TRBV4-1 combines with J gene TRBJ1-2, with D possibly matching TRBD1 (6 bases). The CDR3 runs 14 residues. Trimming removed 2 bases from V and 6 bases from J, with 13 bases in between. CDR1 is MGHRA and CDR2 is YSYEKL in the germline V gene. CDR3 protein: CASSQSHEGDGYTF. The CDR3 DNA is TGCGCCAGCAGCCAATCCCACGAGGGGGATGGCTACACCTTC.

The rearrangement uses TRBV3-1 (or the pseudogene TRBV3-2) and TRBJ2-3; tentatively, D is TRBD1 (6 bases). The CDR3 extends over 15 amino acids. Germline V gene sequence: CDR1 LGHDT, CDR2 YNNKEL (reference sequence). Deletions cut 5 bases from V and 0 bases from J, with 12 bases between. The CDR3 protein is CASSSRQVSTDTQYF. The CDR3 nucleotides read TGTGCCAGCAGCTCTCGACAGGTGAGCACAGATACGCAGTATTTT.